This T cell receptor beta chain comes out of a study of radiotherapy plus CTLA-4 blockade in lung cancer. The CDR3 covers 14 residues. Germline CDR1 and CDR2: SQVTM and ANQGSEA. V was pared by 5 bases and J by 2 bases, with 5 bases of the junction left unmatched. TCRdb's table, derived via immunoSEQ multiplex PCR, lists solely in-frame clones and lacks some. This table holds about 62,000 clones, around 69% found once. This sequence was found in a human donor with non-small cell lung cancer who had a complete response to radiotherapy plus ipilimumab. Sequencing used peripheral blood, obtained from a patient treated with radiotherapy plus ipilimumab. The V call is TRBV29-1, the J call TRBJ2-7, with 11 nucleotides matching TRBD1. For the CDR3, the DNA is TGCAGCGTTAGGGGACAGGGGGTTACCTACGAGCAGTACTTC. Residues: CSVRGQGVTYEQYF.